These 13 T cell receptor beta chains were all obtained from the same sample, sequenced in a study of neoadjuvant anti-PD-1 for oral cavity cancer. Time point of the sample: after neoadjuvant nivolumab, at surgical resection. The data were produced by immunoSEQ multiplex PCR, yet TCRdb's version contains in-frame clones alone and is incomplete. The data show roughly 25,000 clones, 25% to 35% seen once. The sequences come from tumor tissue, collected after nivolumab (anti-PD-1) treatment. These receptors were taken from a person between 40 and 85 years old with oral cavity squamous cell carcinoma.

The CDR3 bases are TGTGCCAGTAGTATTGGGTTCGATGAGCAGTTCTTC. This codes for CASSIGFDEQFF. The chain joins TRBV19 to TRBJ2-1; D is ambiguous. The CDR3 totals 12 residues. The V end was cut by 3 bases, the J end by 8 bases, with 8 bases between. The V gene's germline CDR1 is LNHDA and CDR2 SQIVND (reference sequence).

Only a few counts were recorded for this clone. The junction shows a germline mismatch at one end, possibly a read error. V and J are TRBV28 and TRBJ1-4, with TRBD1 matching over 7 bases. The CDR3 runs to 13 residues. Per the germline V gene, CDR1 is MDHEN and CDR2 is SYDVKM. CDR3 sequence (DNA): TGTGCCAGCAGTTTATCGGGGCGACAGGGATGGTATTTT. Translation gives CASSLSGRQGWYF.

The chain links TRBV21-1 to TRBJ1-1; the table's D call of TRBD1 was not tested on the DNA. TRBV21-1 is an annotated pseudogene. The CDR3 loop spans 16 amino acids. CDR3 region: CASSSNLGQLNTEAFF. The CDR3 DNA follows: TGTGCCAGCAGTTCGAACTTGGGACAGCTGAACACTGAAGCTTTCTTT.

This clone occurred a few times. The chain is built from TRBV7-2 and TRBJ1-6, with 7 bases matching TRBD1. Trimming took 5 bases from V and 8 from J; bases not matched to a gene: 6. Per the germline V gene, CDR1 is SGHTA and CDR2 is FQGNSA. This CDR3 contains 14 residues. This CDR3 is CASSPDRSDSPLHF. CDR3 DNA sequence: TGTGCCAGCAGCCCGGACAGGTCGGATTCACCCCTCCACTTT.

In its sample, this clone was seen a few times. The chain couples TRBV4-1 to TRBJ1-2, with 7 bases lining up with TRBD1. CDR3 length: 16 amino acids. V shed 4 bases, J shed 3 bases, and the junction held 11 bases outside the gene matches. In germline, CDR1 is MGHRA, CDR2 YSYEKL. CDR3 loop: CASSPISGQADYGYTF. CDR3 DNA: TGCGCCAGCAGCCCTATTTCCGGACAGGCGGACTATGGCTACACCTTC.

This clone was seen repeatedly, ten times or more. The V and J genes are TRBV30 and TRBJ1-1, with 8 bases identical to TRBD1. This CDR3 region has 13 residues. Unmatched junction bases numbered 9, after V lost 2 bases and J lost 10 bases. Germline V gives CDR1 GTSNPN, CDR2 SVGIG (reference sequence). CDR3 sequence: CAWSTVQGARAFF. As DNA, the CDR3 is TGTGCCTGGAGTACCGTCCAGGGGGCGCGAGCTTTCTTT.

This clone was picked up a small number of times. The CDR3 is CASSQRVGGQPQHF. CDR3 nucleotide sequence: TGTGCCAGTAGTCAAAGGGTAGGCGGTCAGCCCCAGCATTTT. The chain employs TRBV19 and TRBJ1-5; D is undetermined. Germline CDR1 is LNHDA and CDR2 is SQIVND (reference sequence). This CDR3 is built from 14 residues. Trimming removed 5 bases from V and 6 bases from J, with 14 bases in between.

The genes are TRBV5-1 and TRBJ1-2; 9 bases align to TRBD1. The junction had 4 bases not matched to a gene; V was cut back by 3 bases and J by 7 bases. The CDR3 extends over 13 amino acids. From germline, CDR1 is SGHRS and CDR2 YFSETQ. Here the CDR3 DNA reads TGCGCCAGCAGCTGGACAGGGGACTCTGGCTACACCTTC. It yields the protein CASSWTGDSGYTF.

The chain has TRBV6-5 and TRBJ1-2, with 9 nucleotides matching TRBD1. V trimming: 4 bases; J trimming: 4 bases; junction bases outside the gene matches: 4. CDR3 length: 14 amino acids. CDR1 is MNHEY and CDR2 is SVGAGI in the germline V gene. The DNA of the CDR3 is TGTGCCAGCAGTTCCCGGGACAGGGCCTATGGCTACACCTTC. It yields the protein CASSSRDRAYGYTF.

This clone has at least ten counts. The V call is TRBV4-1, the J call TRBJ2-1; possibly TRBD2 for D (7 bases). There are 16 residues in the CDR3. Germline CDR1 MGHRA, CDR2 YSYEKL. V lost 0 bases to trimming and J lost 4 bases, with 13 bases between them. CDR3 nucleotides: TGCGCCAGCAGCCAAGATATCAGCGGGACATACAATGAGCAGTTCTTC. Its translation is CASSQDISGTYNEQFF.

This clone has a handful of counts. The chain couples TRBV6-6 to TRBJ1-5; no firm D call. The CDR3 consists of 15 residues. Trimming removed 7 bases at V and 3 bases at J, with 16 bases between. CDR1 and CDR2 from the germline V gene are MNHNY and SVGAGI (reference sequence). CDR3 DNA sequence: TGTGCCAGCACCCCCCGGGATAGCCTCAATCAGCCCCAGCATTTT. As protein: CASTPRDSLNQPQHF.

The rearrangement links TRBV30 to TRBJ1-5; D not resolved. V dropped 3 bases and J dropped 1 base, with 16 bases sitting between them. The germline V gene has CDR1 GTSNPN and CDR2 SVGIG (reference sequence). This CDR3 is built from 16 residues. CDR3 loop: CAWRGRGRPSNQPQHF. Here the CDR3 DNA reads TGTGCCTGGAGGGGCCGTGGCAGGCCCAGCAATCAGCCCCAGCATTTT. The variable domain in full, completed from reference TRBV30 and TRBJ1-5, reads SQTIHQWPATLVQPVGSPLSLECTVEGTSNPNLYWYRQAAGRGLQLLFYSVGIGQISSEVPQNLSASRPQDRQFILSSKKLLLSDSGFYLCAWRGRGRPSNQPQHFGDGTRLSIL.

This clone showed up many times. V gene TRBV30 combines with J gene TRBJ1-5, with D perhaps matching TRBD1 (6 bases). V lost 2 bases, J lost 3 bases, and 11 bases lay in between. The germline CDR1 and CDR2 sequences are GTSNPN and SVGIG (reference sequence). The CDR3 sequence is 14 residues long. The CDR3 nucleotides read TGTGCCTGGAGTTCCGGGACAATCAATCAGCCCCAGCATTTT. Its protein is CAWSSGTINQPQHF.